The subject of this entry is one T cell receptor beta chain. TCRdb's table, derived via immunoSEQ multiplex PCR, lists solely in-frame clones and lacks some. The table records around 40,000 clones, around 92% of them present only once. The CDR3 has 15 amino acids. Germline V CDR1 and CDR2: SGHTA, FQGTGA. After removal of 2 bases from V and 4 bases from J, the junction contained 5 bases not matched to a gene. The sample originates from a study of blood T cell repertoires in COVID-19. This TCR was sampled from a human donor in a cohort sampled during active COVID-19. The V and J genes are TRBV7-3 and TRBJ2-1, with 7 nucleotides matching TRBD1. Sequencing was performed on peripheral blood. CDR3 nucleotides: TGTGCCAGCAGCTTAGGGCAGGGACAGTACAATGAGCAGTTCTTC. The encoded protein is CASSLGQGQYNEQFF.